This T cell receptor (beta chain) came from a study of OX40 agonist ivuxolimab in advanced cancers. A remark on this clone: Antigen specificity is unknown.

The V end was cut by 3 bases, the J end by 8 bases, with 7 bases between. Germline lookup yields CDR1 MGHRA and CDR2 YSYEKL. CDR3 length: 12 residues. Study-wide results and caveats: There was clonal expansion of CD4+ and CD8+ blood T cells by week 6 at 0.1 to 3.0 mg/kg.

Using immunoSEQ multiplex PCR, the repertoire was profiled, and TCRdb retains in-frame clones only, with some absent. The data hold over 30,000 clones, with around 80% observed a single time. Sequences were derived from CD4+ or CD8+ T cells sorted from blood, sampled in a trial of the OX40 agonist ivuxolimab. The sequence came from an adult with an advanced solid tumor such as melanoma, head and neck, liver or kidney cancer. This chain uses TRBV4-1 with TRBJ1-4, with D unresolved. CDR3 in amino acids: CASSQIREKLFF. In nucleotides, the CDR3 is TGCGCCAGCAGCCAGATCCGAGAAAAACTGTTTTTT.